This TCR beta chain stems from a study of chemoradiotherapy in HPV16-positive cancers. Trimming stripped 7 bases from V and 6 bases from J, with 24 bases between. Germline V lookup: CDR1 LNHDA, CDR2 SQIVND (reference sequence). The CDR3 totals 16 residues. This clone was observed once. The table came from immunoSEQ multiplex PCR; TCRdb's copy has only in-frame clones and leaves some out. Of 13,000 or so clones listed, less than 70% are singletons. The chain recombines TRBV19 with TRBJ1-2; weak D call: TRBD1 (6 bases). This clonotype was obtained from a human donor with HPV-associated anogenital cancer. This specimen was acquired from a patient who underwent chemoradiotherapy. The CDR3 DNA follows: TGTGCCAGTACCTCTGGCCGGGGGCAGGATCATAATGGCTACACCTTC. It translates to CASTSGRGQDHNGYTF. Complete variable domain (other parts from reference TRBV19 and TRBJ1-2): DGGITQSPKYLFRKEGQNVTLSCEQNLNHDAMYWYRQDPGQGLRLIYYSQIVNDFQKGDIAEGYSVSREKKESFPLTVTSAQKNPTAFYLCASTSGRGQDHNGYTFGSGTRLTVV.